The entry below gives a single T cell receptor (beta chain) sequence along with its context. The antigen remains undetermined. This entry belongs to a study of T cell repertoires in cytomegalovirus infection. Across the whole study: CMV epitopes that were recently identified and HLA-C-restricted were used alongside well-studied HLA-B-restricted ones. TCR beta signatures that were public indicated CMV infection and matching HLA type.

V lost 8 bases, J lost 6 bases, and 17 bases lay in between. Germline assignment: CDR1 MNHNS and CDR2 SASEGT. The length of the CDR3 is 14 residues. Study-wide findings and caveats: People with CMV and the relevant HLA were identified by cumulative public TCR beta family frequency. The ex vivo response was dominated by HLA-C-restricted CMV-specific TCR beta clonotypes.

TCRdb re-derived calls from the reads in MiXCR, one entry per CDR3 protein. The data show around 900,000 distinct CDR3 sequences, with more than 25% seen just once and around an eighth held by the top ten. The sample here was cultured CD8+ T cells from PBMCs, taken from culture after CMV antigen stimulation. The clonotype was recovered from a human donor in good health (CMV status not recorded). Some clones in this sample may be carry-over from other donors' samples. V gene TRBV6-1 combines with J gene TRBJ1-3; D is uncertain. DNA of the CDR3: TGTGCCAGCCGTGGGCCGGATCACGCAAACACCATATATTTT. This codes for CASRGPDHANTIYF.